These 30 T cell receptor beta chains were all obtained from the same sample, sequenced in a study of shared clonotypes between healthy human individuals. Libraries were prepared by immunoSEQ multiplex PCR; TCRdb keeps only in-frame clonotypes and omits some of them. The sample records some 1.4 million clones, roughly 96% being singletons. The sequenced sample consisted of naive CD4+ T cells sorted from blood. Subset given: CD45RA+ positively selected. The source is a man aged 25-45 years in good health.

CDR3 bases: TGTGCCAGCAGCTTAGGGGGGGCGCGGAGTACTGAAGCTTTCTTT. Translated: CASSLGGARSTEAFF. V and J are TRBV11-3 and TRBJ1-1, with D tentatively TRBD1 (6 bases). Germline V gene sequence: CDR1 SGHNT, CDR2 YENEEA. V lost 1 base and J lost 5, with 14 bases in between. This CDR3 is built from 15 residues. Variable domain in full (rest from reference TRBV11-3 and TRBJ1-1): EAGVVQSPRYKIIEKKQPVAFWCNPISGHNTLYWYLQNLGQGPELLIRYENEEAVDDSQLPKDRFSAERLKGVDSTLKIQPAELGDSAVYLCASSLGGARSTEAFFGQGTRLTVV.

This clone was counted once. The V gene is TRBV4-3, the J gene TRBJ2-3, with D perhaps matching TRBD1 or TRBD2 (5 bases each). This CDR3 region has 15 residues. Trimming removed 0 bases from V and 3 bases from J, with 10 bases in between. The germline V gene encodes CDR1 LGHNA and CDR2 YSLEER. CDR3 protein: CASSQDLGDTDTQYF. The CDR3 DNA follows: TGCGCCAGCAGCCAAGATCTGGGGGATACAGATACGCAGTATTTT.

This chain links TRBV15 with TRBJ2-1, with D possibly TRBD1 on 6 matching bases. Per germline, CDR1 LNHNV and CDR2 YYDKDF (reference sequence). The germline V and J ends were trimmed by 1 base and 4 bases, with 14 bases remaining between them. This CDR3 has 16 residues. The CDR3 region is CATSRAPPTGYNEQFF. In DNA form, the CDR3 reads TGTGCCACCAGCAGAGCCCCCCCCACAGGGTACAATGAGCAGTTCTTC.

The chain has TRBV7-2 and TRBJ2-7, with D perhaps being TRBD1 or TRBD2 (6 bases each). Germline V gives CDR1 SGHTA, CDR2 FQGNSA. Trimming cost V 0 bases and J 4 bases, with 10 bases left between them. This CDR3 has 14 amino acids. As DNA, the CDR3 is TGTGCCAGCAGCTTAGCGGGGGGCAGATACGAGCAGTACTTC. Translation gives CASSLAGGRYEQYF.

With respect to this clone: Different DNA sequences within this sample yield the same CDR3. The chain is built from TRBV6-1 and TRBJ2-7, with D uncertain. Germline V CDR1 and CDR2: MNHNS, SASEGT. This CDR3 has 12 residues. Trimming removed 0 bases at V and 4 bases at J, with 4 bases between. In DNA, the CDR3 is TGTGCCAGCAGTGAAGCCCGGTACGAGCAGTACTTC. Translation gives CASSEARYEQYF.

In its sample, this clone was seen once. The chain couples TRBV5-1 to TRBJ2-1; D gene ambiguous. V was shortened by 2 bases and J by 6 bases, with 15 bases between the two germline ends. The CDR3 is made up of 15 amino acids. Germline V gives CDR1 SGHRS, CDR2 YFSETQ. The CDR3 spells CASSFAGRIGNEQFF. The CDR3 DNA is TGCGCCAGCAGCTTTGCAGGCCGGATTGGCAATGAGCAGTTCTTC.

The chain couples TRBV19 to TRBJ2-1; possibly TRBD1 for D (5 bases). The germline CDR1 and CDR2 sequences are LNHDA and SQIVND (reference sequence). CDR3 length equals 17 residues. Trimming shortened V by 3 bases and J by 5 bases, and 20 bases separated the two germline ends. The chain's CDR3 is CASSIPPLNRGNNEQFF. In DNA form, the CDR3 reads TGTGCCAGTAGTATCCCACCCTTGAATAGGGGTAACAATGAGCAGTTCTTC.

CDR3 DNA sequence: TGTGCCAGCAGTGAAAGGTCACACAGGGTAGGGGAAAAACTGTTTTTT. Residues: CASSERSHRVGEKLFF. The chain has TRBV6-1 and TRBJ1-4, with D maybe TRBD1 (6 bases). V was clipped by 2 bases and J by 8 bases, with 18 bases between them. Germline V lookup: CDR1 MNHNS, CDR2 SASEGT. The CDR3 spans 16 residues.

The chain joins TRBV19 to TRBJ1-1, with D perhaps matching TRBD1 (5 bases). Per germline, CDR1 LNHDA and CDR2 SQIVND (reference sequence). The V end was cut by 5 bases, the J end by 6 bases, with 13 bases between. This CDR3 has 13 residues. Here the CDR3 reads CASSGKLGAEAFF. In nucleotides, the CDR3 is TGTGCCAGTAGTGGGAAGCTGGGGGCTGAAGCTTTCTTT.

The chain links TRBV7-9 to TRBJ2-1; TRBD2 might be the D (6 bases). Germline values: CDR1 SEHNR, CDR2 FQNEAQ (reference sequence). V shed 2 bases and J shed 3 bases, with 20 bases lying between them. This CDR3 spans 18 amino acids. The CDR3 coding sequence is TGTGCCAGCAGCTTAAGGGACCTTTGGACTACCAGCTACAATGAGCAGTTCTTC. Translating gives CASSLRDLWTTSYNEQFF. Combining the CDR3 with reference TRBV7-9 and TRBJ2-1 gives the whole variable domain DTGVSQNPRHKITKRGQNVTFRCDPISEHNRLYWYRQTLGQGPEFLTYFQNEAQLEKSRLLSDRFSAERPKGSFSTLEIQRTEQGDSAMYLCASSLRDLWTTSYNEQFFGPGTRLTVL.

This clone was recorded only once. This sequence joins TRBV4-1 and TRBJ2-7; D remains ambiguous. With 7 bases removed from V and 5 bases from J, the gap between germline ends came to 3 bases. The germline CDR1 and CDR2 sequences are MGHRA and YSYEKL. CDR3 length equals 9 residues. The CDR3 DNA follows: TGCGCCAGCAAGGACGAGCAGTACTTC. This encodes CASKDEQYF.

The chain employs TRBV6-6 and TRBJ1-5, with 7 positions matching TRBD1. Germline V lookup: CDR1 MNHNY, CDR2 SVGAGI (reference sequence). V gave up 2 bases and J gave up 0 bases; unmatched junction bases: 1. This CDR3 has 15 residues. CDR3 loop: CASSYGQDSNQPQHF. DNA for the CDR3: TGTGCCAGCAGTTACGGACAGGATAGCAATCAGCCCCAGCATTTT.

The chain uses TRBV5-1 and TRBJ2-3, with D unresolved. The CDR3 is 14 amino acids. In germline, CDR1 is SGHRS, CDR2 YFSETQ. Trimming cost V 0 bases and J 1 base, with 6 bases left between them. The CDR3 protein is CASSLAFGTDTQYF. DNA for the CDR3: TGCGCCAGCAGCTTGGCCTTCGGCACAGATACGCAGTATTTT. Supplemented by reference TRBV5-1 and TRBJ2-3, the full variable domain reads KAGVTQTPRYLIKTRGQQVTLSCSPISGHRSVSWYQQTPGQGLQFLFEYFSETQRNKGNFPGRFSGRQFSNSRSEMNVSTLELGDSALYLCASSLAFGTDTQYFGPGTRLTVL.

This chain joins TRBV5-1 and TRBJ2-1; 8 positions match TRBD2. Germline lookup yields CDR1 SGHRS and CDR2 YFSETQ. This CDR3 contains 14 residues. V lost 3 bases to trimming and J lost 7 bases; unmatched junction nucleotides: 6. The CDR3 here is CASSSLAGSNEQFF. CDR3 bases: TGCGCCAGCAGCTCTCTAGCGGGCTCGAATGAGCAGTTCTTC.

To note about this clone: Different DNA sequences within this sample yield the same CDR3. This chain uses TRBV29-1 with TRBJ2-7; D unclear. The germline V and J ends were trimmed by 4 bases and 1 base, with 11 bases remaining between them. CDR1 and CDR2 from the germline V gene are SQVTM and ANQGSEA. CDR3 length: 13 residues. The CDR3 nucleotides are TGCAGCGTTGTTACGGGTCGGTCCTACGAGCAGTACTTC. Amino acids: CSVVTGRSYEQYF.

This chain connects TRBV28 to TRBJ2-7, with TRBD2 matching 11 bases. Losses at the gene ends were 1 base for V and 4 bases for J; bases not matched to a gene: 6. The germline gives CDR1 MDHEN, CDR2 SYDVKM. This CDR3 is built from 16 residues. The CDR3 sequence is CASSLLELAGEYEQYF. The CDR3 DNA sequence: TGTGCCAGCAGTTTATTGGAACTAGCGGGAGAGTACGAGCAGTACTTC.

The chain carries TRBV9 and TRBJ2-5; a weak D match, TRBD2 (5 bases). This CDR3 comprises 16 residues. V was trimmed by 0 bases and J by 4 bases, leaving 16 bases between them. CDR1 and CDR2 (germline): SGDLS, YYNGEE. This CDR3 is CASSVGRGVGRETQYF. CDR3 DNA: TGTGCCAGCAGCGTAGGCCGGGGTGTTGGACGAGAGACCCAGTACTTC. Together with reference TRBV9 and TRBJ2-5, the CDR3 gives the full variable domain: DSGVTQTPKHLITATGQRVTLRCSPRSGDLSVYWYQQSLDQGLQFLIQYYNGEERAKGNILERFSAQQFPDLHSELNLSSLELGDSALYFCASSVGRGVGRETQYFGPGTRLLVL.

A word on this clone: The sample has other DNA sequences that encode this CDR3 too. This chain joins TRBV7-2 and TRBJ2-7; weak D call: TRBD1 (6 bases). Looked up from germline, CDR1 is SGHTA and CDR2 is FQGNSA. There are 12 residues in the CDR3. V lost 5 bases, J lost 3 bases, and 8 bases lay in between. CDR3 sequence: CASSIQGYEQYF. The CDR3 coding sequence is TGTGCCAGCAGCATACAGGGCTACGAGCAGTACTTC.

The chain uses TRBV6-1 and TRBJ2-7, with D possibly matching TRBD1 (6 bases). Germline V gene lookup returns CDR1 MNHNS and CDR2 SASEGT. Trimming shortened V by 5 bases and J by 4 bases, and 9 bases separated the two germline ends. The CDR3 is 12 amino acids. The CDR3 here is CASSRTVYEQYF. CDR3 DNA sequence: TGTGCCAGCAGTAGGACAGTATACGAGCAGTACTTC.

The chain uses TRBV11-2 and TRBJ1-5; TRBD1 matches at 7 bases. This CDR3 comprises 15 residues. Germline-derived CDR1 and CDR2 are SGHAT and FQNNGV. V shed 5 bases, J shed 6 bases, and the junction held 10 bases outside the gene matches. The CDR3, as DNA: TGTGCCAGCAGCCTCGAGACAGGGTCGGGTCAGCCCCAGCATTTT. This translates into CASSLETGSGQPQHF.

The gene calls are TRBV27 and TRBJ1-1; no clear D gene. CDR1 and CDR2 (germline): MNHEY, SMNVEV (reference sequence). This CDR3 comprises 14 residues. Trimming took 3 bases from V and 0 from J, leaving 8 bases between them. The DNA of the CDR3 is TGTGCCAGCAGTTTCCATAATATGAACACTGAAGCTTTCTTT. Protein product: CASSFHNMNTEAFF.

The V and J genes are TRBV10-1 and TRBJ1-1; D unclear. This CDR3 has 13 amino acids. Trimming removed 6 bases from V and 0 bases from J, with 8 bases in between. Germline CDR1 reads WNHNN; CDR2 reads SYGVQD (reference sequence). As DNA, the CDR3 is TGCGCCAGCAGCCTGAAAGTGAACACTGAAGCTTTCTTT. This gives the protein CASSLKVNTEAFF.

This sequence joins TRBV7-6 and TRBJ2-1; maybe TRBD1 (6 bases). Deletions cut 0 bases from V and 9 bases from J, with 12 bases between. The germline gives CDR1 SGHVS, CDR2 FNYEAQ. CDR3 size: 14 residues. The CDR3, as DNA: TGTGCCAGCAGCTTAGCGCGAGGGGGACGTGAGCAGTTCTTC. Translating it yields CASSLARGGREQFF.

The chain is built from TRBV5-1 and TRBJ2-3, with 8 bases aligning to TRBD2. The V gene end was trimmed by 8 bases and the J gene end by 1 base; junction bases not matched to a gene: 9. CDR3 length: 15 residues. Germline V gene sequence: CDR1 SGHRS, CDR2 YFSETQ. The CDR3 protein is CASSLSTSGTDTQYF. In DNA, the CDR3 is TGCGCCAGTTCTCTGTCGACTAGCGGCACAGATACGCAGTATTTT.

The chain combines TRBV11-2 with TRBJ2-7; TRBD2 agrees at 9 bases. Germline-derived CDR1 and CDR2 are SGHAT and FQNNGV. The CDR3 sequence is 14 residues long. V was pared by 2 bases and J by 7 bases, with 6 bases of the junction left unmatched. Written as DNA, the CDR3 is TGTGCCAGCAGCTTACTAGCGGGATTGGGGGAGCAGTACTTC. This translates into CASSLLAGLGEQYF.

This sequence joins TRBV30 and TRBJ2-7; D gene uncertain. V dropped 5 bases and J dropped 6 bases, with 23 bases sitting between them. The CDR3 totals 15 residues. The germline V gene encodes CDR1 GTSNPN and CDR2 SVGIG (reference sequence). The CDR3 region has the DNA TGTGCCTGGGATCACAAGGGCCAGCCGGCTTTCGAGCAGTACTTC. Translating gives CAWDHKGQPAFEQYF.

This sequence joins TRBV10-3 and TRBJ2-7; weak D call: TRBD1 (6 bases). Germline V CDR1 and CDR2: ENHRY, SYGVKD. Trimming stripped 2 bases from V and 2 bases from J, with 10 bases between. This CDR3 is 14 amino acids long. Written as DNA, the CDR3 is TGTGCCATCAGTGAGATAGACAGGCCCTACGAGCAGTACTTC. Amino acids: CAISEIDRPYEQYF.

V gene TRBV27 combines with J gene TRBJ1-2; D ambiguous. The germline CDR1 and CDR2 sequences are MNHEY and SMNVEV (reference sequence). Trimming shortened V by 5 bases and J by 5 bases, and 15 bases separated the two germline ends. CDR3 length: 14 residues. The CDR3 region is CASSPLSGVYGYTF. In DNA, the CDR3 is TGTGCCAGCAGTCCCCTTAGTGGGGTTTATGGCTACACCTTC.

This clone showed up just once. The J gene is TRBJ1-1, the V gene TRBV6-1; perhaps TRBD1 as D (5 bases). This CDR3 contains 12 residues. Germline lookup yields CDR1 MNHNS and CDR2 SASEGT. Between the trimmed V and J ends, which lost 8 bases and 7 bases, there was a span of 14 bases. The CDR3 nucleotides read TGTGCCAGCGGGGGTCCGCAAGGTGAAGCTTTCTTT. Translation: CASGGPQGEAFF.

The chain carries TRBV6-6 and TRBJ2-7; no reliable D call. Germline values: CDR1 MNHNY, CDR2 SVGAGI (reference sequence). Between the trimmed V and J ends, which lost 6 bases and 3 bases, there was a span of 6 bases. The CDR3 loop spans 11 amino acids. This CDR3 reads CASRTYYEQYF. The DNA for the CDR3 is TGTGCCAGCAGGACATACTACGAGCAGTACTTC.